This TCR beta chain was sequenced for a study of cytomegalovirus exposure and HLA in healthy donors. Findings and limits, study-wide: High sensitivity and specificity were reportedly achieved when the classifier diagnosed cytomegalovirus status.

Clones were sequenced by immunoSEQ multiplex PCR, and TCRdb holds only the in-frame ones, with some missing. Altogether 220,000 or so clones are present, roughly 84% being singletons, with the ten largest covering 2%. This clone was seen more than once but under ten times. The antigen is not known. CDR3 length: 14 amino acids. The V end was cut by 4 bases, the J end by 3 bases, with 14 bases between. Germline V gene lookup returns CDR1 SGHKS and CDR2 YYEKEE (reference sequence). This TCR derives from a woman aged 18-29 years in good health and CMV-seropositive. The chain has TRBV5-5 and TRBJ2-7, with D perhaps TRBD1 (6 bases). Input material: PBMCs. The CDR3 bases are TGTGCCAGCAGCCCGTGGACAGAGAGCTACGAGCAGTACTTC. It codes for CASSPWTESYEQYF.